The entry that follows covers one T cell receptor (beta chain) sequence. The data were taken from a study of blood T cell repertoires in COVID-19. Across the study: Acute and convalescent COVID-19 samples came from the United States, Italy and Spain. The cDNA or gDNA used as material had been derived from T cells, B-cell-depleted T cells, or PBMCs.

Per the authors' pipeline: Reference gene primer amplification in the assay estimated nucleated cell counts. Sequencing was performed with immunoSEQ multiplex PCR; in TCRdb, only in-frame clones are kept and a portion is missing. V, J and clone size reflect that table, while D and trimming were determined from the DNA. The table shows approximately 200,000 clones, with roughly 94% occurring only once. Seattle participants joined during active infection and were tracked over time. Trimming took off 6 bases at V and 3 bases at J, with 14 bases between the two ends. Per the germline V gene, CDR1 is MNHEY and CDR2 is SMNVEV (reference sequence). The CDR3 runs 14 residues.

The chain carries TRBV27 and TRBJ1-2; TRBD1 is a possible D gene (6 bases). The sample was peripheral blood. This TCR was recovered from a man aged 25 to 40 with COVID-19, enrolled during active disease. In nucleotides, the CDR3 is TGTGCCAGCAGCCCGAGGGGGAAGGACTATGGCTACACCTTC. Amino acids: CASSPRGKDYGYTF.